One T cell receptor (beta chain) is described in this entry. The antigen is undetermined. This CDR3 region has 14 residues. The germline V gene encodes CDR1 MNHEY and CDR2 SVGAGI. Between the trimmed V and J ends, which lost 0 bases and 6 bases, there was a span of 9 bases. TCRdb's table, derived via immunoSEQ multiplex PCR, lists solely in-frame clones and lacks some. The data contain a few hundred thousand clones, about 74% of them singletons. This sample stems from a study of shared clonotypes between healthy human individuals. Study-wide findings and caveats: Only blood was sampled, and tissue TCR repertoires likely differ from blood ones.

This receptor was identified in a woman aged 40-49 years in good health. Some clones in this sample may be carry-over from other donors' samples. Sequenced: PBMCs. The rearrangement joins TRBV6-5 to TRBJ2-1, with a possible D match to TRBD2 (6 bases). For the CDR3, the DNA is TGTGCCAGCAGTTACTCACTAGCTTTCAATGAGCAGTTCTTC. Protein: CASSYSLAFNEQFF.